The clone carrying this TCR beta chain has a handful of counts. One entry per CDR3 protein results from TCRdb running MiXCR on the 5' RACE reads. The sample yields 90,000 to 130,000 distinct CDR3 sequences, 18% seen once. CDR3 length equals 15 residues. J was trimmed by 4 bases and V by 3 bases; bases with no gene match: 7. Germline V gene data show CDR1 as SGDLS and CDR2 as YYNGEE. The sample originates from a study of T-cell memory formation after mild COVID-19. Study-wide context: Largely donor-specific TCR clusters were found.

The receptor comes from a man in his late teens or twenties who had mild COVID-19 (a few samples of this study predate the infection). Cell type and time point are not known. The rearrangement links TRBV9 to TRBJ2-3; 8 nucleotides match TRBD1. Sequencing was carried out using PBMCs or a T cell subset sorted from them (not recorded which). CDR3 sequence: CASSERRTGSDTQYF. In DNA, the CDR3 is TGTGCCAGCAGCGAGAGGAGGACAGGGTCAGATACGCAGTATTTT. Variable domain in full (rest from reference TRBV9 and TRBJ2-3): DSGVTQTPKHLITATGQRVTLRCSPRSGDLSVYWYQQSLDQGLQFLIQYYNGEERAKGNILERFSAQQFPDLHSELNLSSLELGDSALYFCASSERRTGSDTQYFGPGTRLTVL.